Following are 23 T cell receptor beta chains from one sample sequenced in a study of regulatory T cells in long-lasting Graves disease. Indicated time point: persistent/refractory GD, antithyroid drugs over 5 years with positive TRAb. PBMC-derived RNA was used for the TCR library. The TCR beta library used iRepertoire HTBI primers with Arm-PCR amplification of CDR3. One entry per CDR3 protein, called by TCRdb with MiXCR from the multiplex PCR reads. Here the sample spans over 300,000 distinct CDR3 sequences, roughly 21% being singletons. The source was peripheral blood mononuclear cells (PBMCs), collected when the disease was refractory, from a patient treated with antithyroid drugs. The receptors stem from a female donor with Graves disease.

This clonotype was picked up many times. The J gene is TRBJ1-4, the V gene TRBV7-2; no definite D call. V lost 7 bases and J lost 6, with 15 bases in between. CDR3 size: 14 residues. Germline-derived CDR1 and CDR2 are SGHTA and FQGNSA. The CDR3 spells CASTLRSPDEKLFF. The CDR3 DNA reads as TGTGCCAGCACCCTTAGGAGCCCGGATGAAAAACTGTTTTTT.

The chain employs TRBV5-1 and TRBJ2-2, with D possibly being TRBD1 (6 bases). The V end lost 1 base, the J end lost 0 bases, and 7 bases lay between the germline ends. CDR3 length: 15 amino acids. The germline V gene encodes CDR1 SGHRS and CDR2 YFSETQ. CDR3 amino acids: CASSLKGANTGELFF. In DNA, the CDR3 is TGCGCCAGCAGCTTGAAGGGGGCGAACACCGGGGAGCTGTTTTTT.

This clonotype was observed many times. The chain is built from TRBV27 and TRBJ2-7; D might be TRBD1 or TRBD2, each matching 5 bases. The V gene's germline CDR1 is MNHEY and CDR2 SMNVEV (reference sequence). The CDR3 contains 15 residues. V lost 6 bases and J lost 4, with 19 bases in between. The CDR3 region has the DNA TGTGCCAGCAGAAGAAGGGACGGAATTTCGTACGAGCAGTACTTC. Translating gives CASRRRDGISYEQYF.

This clonotype occurred many times. The rearrangement joins TRBV3-1 to TRBJ1-1, with no clear D. Germline lookup yields CDR1 LGHDT and CDR2 YNNKEL (reference sequence). With 2 bases removed from V and 7 bases from J, the gap between germline ends came to 5 bases. CDR3 length equals 11 residues. The CDR3: CASSQTSEAFF. CDR3 nucleotides: TGTGCCAGCAGCCAAACCAGTGAAGCTTTCTTT.

This clonotype was recorded many times. This may be a read error: a much more frequent sequence differs by one nucleotide. The gene calls are TRBV28 and TRBJ1-2, with a tentative D call TRBD1 (5 bases). Trimming took 6 bases from V and 2 from J, leaving 10 bases between them. The CDR3 has 13 residues. Germline CDR1 and CDR2: MDHEN and SYDVKM. CDR3 sequence (DNA): TGTGCCAGCAGGAAGGCAGGGAACTATGGCTACACCTTC. It specifies CASRKAGNYGYTF.

The rearrangement links TRBV19 to TRBJ2-2, with D maybe TRBD2 (5 bases). The CDR3 runs 15 residues. Trimming removed 4 bases at V and 5 bases at J, with 14 bases between. Germline CDR1 reads LNHDA; CDR2 reads SQIVND (reference sequence). CDR3 DNA: TGTGCCAGTAGTAAGGATCGTACTAGGACCGGGGAGCTGTTTTTT. Protein sequence: CASSKDRTRTGELFF.

This clonotype has at least ten counts. V is TRBV3-1 and J is TRBJ1-1, with D perhaps TRBD1 (6 bases). This CDR3 has 16 residues. V lost 0 bases and J lost 1, with 12 bases in between. Germline CDR1 is LGHDT and CDR2 is YNNKEL (reference sequence). DNA for the CDR3: TGTGCCAGCAGCCAAGACAGGGGCGCGGGGAACACTGAAGCTTTCTTT. Its translation: CASSQDRGAGNTEAFF.

DNA for the CDR3: TGTGCCAGCAGTTACCTTCGGGACGGGACTAACTATGGCTACACCTTC. Encoded protein: CASSYLRDGTNYGYTF. The chain is built from TRBV6-2 or TRBV6-3 and TRBJ1-2; D is possibly TRBD1 (5 bases). The germline V gene has CDR1 MNHEY and CDR2 SVGEGT. The CDR3 runs 16 residues. V lost 2 bases to trimming and J lost 0 bases, with 13 bases between them.

This clonotype has a count of ten or more. The chain employs TRBV6-1 and TRBJ2-5; 7 bases line up with TRBD2. Germline V CDR1 and CDR2: MNHNS, SASEGT. The length of the CDR3 is 15 residues. The ends lost 6 bases at V and 4 bases at J; junction bases unmatched: 11. DNA for the CDR3: TGTGCCAGCAGGGAGCATGGGGGGGGGGGAGAGACCCAGTACTTC. Its protein product is CASREHGGGGETQYF.

This clonotype was counted once. A read error may explain this, as a much larger clone is one base away. The chain couples TRBV30 to TRBJ1-5; D remains ambiguous. Germline V gives CDR1 GTSNPN, CDR2 SVGIG (reference sequence). The CDR3 contains 16 residues. CDR3 bases: TGTGCCTGGGGTGTAGGTACAGCTTATAGCAATCAGCCCCAGCATTTT. This codes for CAWGVGTAYSNQPQHF. Combining the CDR3 with reference TRBV30 and TRBJ1-5 gives the whole variable domain SQTIHQWPATLVQPVGSPLSLECTVEGTSNPNLYWYRQAAGRGLQLLFYSVGIGQISSEVPQNLSASRPQDRQFILSSKKLLLSDSGFYLCAWGVGTAYSNQPQHFGDGTRLSIL.

At least ten counts were recorded for this clonotype. The chain combines TRBV20-1 with TRBJ2-5; 7 nucleotides match TRBD2. V lost 0 bases, J lost 5 bases, and 6 bases stayed unmatched. Per germline, CDR1 DFQATT and CDR2 SNEGSKA (reference sequence). The CDR3 contains 14 residues. The CDR3 DNA sequence: TGCAGTGCTAGAGATCGGACTAGTCGCGAGACCCAGTACTTC. Protein sequence: CSARDRTSRETQYF.

The rearrangement uses TRBV20-1 and TRBJ2-7; 7 bases agree with TRBD2. V dropped 3 bases and J dropped 2; count of bases not matched to a gene: 4. This CDR3 contains 13 residues. Germline-derived CDR1 and CDR2 are DFQATT and SNEGSKA (reference sequence). Here the CDR3 reads CSARSGVAYEQYF. CDR3 DNA: TGCAGTGCTAGGAGCGGGGTGGCCTACGAGCAGTACTTC.

Here the CDR3 reads CASSVPAPGPDTGELFF. CDR3 nucleotides: TGTGCCAGCAGCGTACCCGCCCCAGGGCCGGACACCGGGGAGCTGTTTTTT. V gene TRBV9 combines with J gene TRBJ2-2, with a possible D match to TRBD1 (5 bases). The V gene lost 1 base and the J gene lost 3 bases, with 16 bases spanning the gap. This CDR3 is 17 amino acids long. Germline values: CDR1 SGDLS, CDR2 YYNGEE.

Ten or more counts support this clonotype. The chain employs TRBV30 and TRBJ1-2; unclear D gene. V was clipped by 1 base and J by 2 bases, with 11 bases between them. The CDR3 extends over 14 amino acids. CDR1 and CDR2 (germline): GTSNPN, SVGIG (reference sequence). In DNA, the CDR3 is TGTGCCTGGAGTGCCCCCGACCGCAACTATGGCTACACCTTC. Protein sequence: CAWSAPDRNYGYTF.

This clonotype was seen at least ten times. The rearrangement links TRBV24-1 to TRBJ2-5; 9 positions match TRBD1. The CDR3 consists of 16 residues. The V gene end was trimmed by 1 base and the J gene end by 5 bases; junction bases not matched to a gene: 7. Germline CDR1 reads KGHDR; CDR2 reads SFDVKD. The CDR3 DNA follows: TGTGCCACCAGTGATTTTCTGGGACAGGGTAAGGAGACCCAGTACTTC. Translated, it gives CATSDFLGQGKETQYF.

This chain joins TRBV19 and TRBJ2-2; 11 bases are a match to TRBD2. From germline, CDR1 is LNHDA and CDR2 SQIVND (reference sequence). This CDR3 has 17 residues. J lost 5 bases, V lost 6 bases, and 11 bases had no gene match. CDR3 sequence reads: CASSTPSGGLLTGELFF. CDR3 DNA sequence: TGTGCCAGTAGCACGCCTAGCGGGGGGCTACTGACCGGGGAGCTGTTTTTT.

The chain couples TRBV6-5 to TRBJ1-2; no reliable D call. This CDR3 spans 15 amino acids. Per germline, CDR1 MNHEY and CDR2 SVGAGI. V lost 0 bases to trimming and J lost 4 bases, with 12 bases between them. CDR3 DNA sequence: TGTGCCAGCAGTTACTCGAGTGAGGGTCCCTATGGCTACACCTTC. Translating it yields CASSYSSEGPYGYTF.

This clonotype was recorded many times. J is TRBJ2-6 and V is TRBV6-5; 9 bases match TRBD1. The CDR3 is 20 residues long. V dropped 4 bases and J dropped 0; count of bases not matched to a gene: 13. The germline CDR1 and CDR2 sequences are MNHEY and SVGAGI. The CDR3 here is CASSSRSSGQGTSGANVLTF. CDR3 bases: TGTGCCAGCAGTTCCCGATCCTCGGGACAGGGAACCTCTGGGGCCAACGTCCTGACTTTC.

The table lists this clonotype with many counts. The chain combines TRBV5-8 with TRBJ1-1; D gene ambiguous. V lost 0 bases, J lost 1 base, and 4 bases lay in between. The germline gives CDR1 SGHTS, CDR2 YDEGEE. The CDR3 has 13 residues. Written as DNA, the CDR3 is TGTGCCAGCAGCTTGGTTCCGAACACTGAAGCTTTCTTT. Amino acid sequence: CASSLVPNTEAFF.

This clonotype has just a few counts. The chain recombines TRBV28 with TRBJ2-1; 14 bases match TRBD2. This CDR3 has 17 residues. V was clipped by 3 bases and J by 8 bases; unmatched bases: 9. Germline V gives CDR1 MDHEN, CDR2 SYDVKM. This CDR3 is CASSLSPGTSGSYEQFF. CDR3 coding DNA: TGTGCCAGCAGTTTGTCCCCCGGGACTAGCGGGAGTTATGAGCAGTTCTTC.

This clonotype was picked up many times. CDR3 sequence (DNA): TGTGCCAGCAGTGGCGCACAGCGGAATCAGCCCCAGCATTTT. It is translated as CASSGAQRNQPQHF. The gene calls are TRBV2 and TRBJ1-5, with D hard to call. The V gene's germline CDR1 is SNHLY and CDR2 FYNNEI. The CDR3 is made up of 14 amino acids. Between the trimmed V and J ends, which lost 4 bases and 4 bases, there was a span of 11 bases.

This clonotype has at least ten counts. V gene TRBV12-3 or TRBV12-4 combines with J gene TRBJ2-7, with D unresolved. The CDR3 covers 15 residues. V was trimmed by 2 bases and J by 2 bases, leaving 13 bases between them. CDR3 residues: CASSLSRLAPYEQYF. The CDR3 DNA reads TGTGCCAGCAGTTTATCCCGTCTGGCCCCCTACGAGCAGTACTTC.

The table lists this clonotype with many counts. V is TRBV24-1 and J is TRBJ1-2; D is unresolved. Germline loops: CDR1 KGHDR, CDR2 SFDVKD. V was cut by 3 bases and J by 5 bases, with 3 bases left in between. This CDR3 comprises 11 residues. In DNA form, the CDR3 reads TGTGCCACCAGTGATGGATATGGCTACACCTTC. It specifies CATSDGYGYTF.